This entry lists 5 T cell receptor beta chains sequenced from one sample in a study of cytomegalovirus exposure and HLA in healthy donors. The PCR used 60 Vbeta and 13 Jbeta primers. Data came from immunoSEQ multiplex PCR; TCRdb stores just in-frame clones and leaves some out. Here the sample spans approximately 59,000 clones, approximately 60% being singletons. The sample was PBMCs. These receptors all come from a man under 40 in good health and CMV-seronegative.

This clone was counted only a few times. The CDR3 bases are TGTGCCAGCAGCGTAGACTTTACCAATGAAAAACTGTTTTTT. Its translation is CASSVDFTNEKLFF. The chain uses TRBV9 and TRBJ1-4; no clear D gene. With 0 bases removed from V and 5 bases from J, the gap between germline ends came to 8 bases. This CDR3 is built from 14 residues. In germline, CDR1 is SGDLS, CDR2 YYNGEE.

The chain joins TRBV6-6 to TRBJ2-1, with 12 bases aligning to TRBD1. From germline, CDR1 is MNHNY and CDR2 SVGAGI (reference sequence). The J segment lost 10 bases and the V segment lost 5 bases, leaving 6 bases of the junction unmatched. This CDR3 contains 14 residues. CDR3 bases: TGTGCCAGCAGTAAGTCCGGGACAGGGGGCGAGCAGTTCTTC. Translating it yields CASSKSGTGGEQFF.

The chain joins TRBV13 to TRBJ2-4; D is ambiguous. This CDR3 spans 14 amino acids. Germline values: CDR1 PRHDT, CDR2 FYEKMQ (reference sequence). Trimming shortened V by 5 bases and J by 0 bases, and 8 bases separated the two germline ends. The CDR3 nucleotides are TGTGCCAGCAGCCCCCCCCTAGCCAAAAACATTCAGTACTTC. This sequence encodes CASSPPLAKNIQYF.

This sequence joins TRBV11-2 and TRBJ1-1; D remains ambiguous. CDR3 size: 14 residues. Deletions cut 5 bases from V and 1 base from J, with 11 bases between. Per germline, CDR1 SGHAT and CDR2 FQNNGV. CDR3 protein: CASSRLRWNTEAFF. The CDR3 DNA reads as TGTGCCAGCAGCCGACTACGTTGGAACACTGAAGCTTTCTTT.

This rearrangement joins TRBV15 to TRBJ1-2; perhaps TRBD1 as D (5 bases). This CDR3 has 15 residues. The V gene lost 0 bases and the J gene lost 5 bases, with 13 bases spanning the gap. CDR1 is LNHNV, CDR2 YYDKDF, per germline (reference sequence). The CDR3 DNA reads TGTGCCACCAGCAGAGATTTCGGGGGTCAGTATGGCTACACCTTC. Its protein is CATSRDFGGQYGYTF.